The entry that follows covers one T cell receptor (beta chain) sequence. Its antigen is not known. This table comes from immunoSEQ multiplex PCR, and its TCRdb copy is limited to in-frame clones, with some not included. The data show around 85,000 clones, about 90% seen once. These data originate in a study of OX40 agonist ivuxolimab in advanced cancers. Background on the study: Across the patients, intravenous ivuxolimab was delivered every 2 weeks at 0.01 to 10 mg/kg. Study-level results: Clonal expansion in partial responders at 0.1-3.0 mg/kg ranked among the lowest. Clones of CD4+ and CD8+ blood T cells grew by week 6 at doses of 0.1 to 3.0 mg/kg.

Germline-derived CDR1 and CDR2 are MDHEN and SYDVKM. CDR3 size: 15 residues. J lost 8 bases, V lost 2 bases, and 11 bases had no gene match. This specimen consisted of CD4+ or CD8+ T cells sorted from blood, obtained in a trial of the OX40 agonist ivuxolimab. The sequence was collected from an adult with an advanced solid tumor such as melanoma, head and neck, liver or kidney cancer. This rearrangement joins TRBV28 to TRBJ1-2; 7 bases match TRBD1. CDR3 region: CASSLNRGSFQGYTF. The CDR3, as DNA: TGTGCCAGCAGTTTAAACAGGGGATCCTTTCAAGGCTACACCTTC.